The source of this TCR beta chain is a study of identical twins. There were only healthy Caucasians among the donors. cDNA molecules carried unique molecular identifiers, and template switching added a universal primer site. TCRdb re-called the 5' RACE reads through MiXCR, storing one row per CDR3 protein. The sample carries around 370,000 distinct CDR3 sequences, 7% to 9.5% recorded once. V was clipped by 1 base and J by 15 bases; unmatched bases: 12. This CDR3 comprises 15 residues. Germline lookup yields CDR1 LGHDT and CDR2 YNNKEL (reference sequence). This clonotype came up a few times. The chain recombines TRBV3-1 with TRBJ2-1, with TRBD2 matching 10 bases. This sequence originates from a woman aged 50 to 65 in good health. The sequenced sample was naive T cells sorted from blood. CDR3 in DNA: TGTGCCAGCAGCCAAGGGGCTAGCGGGGGCTTTATCGGGTTCTTC. Encoded protein: CASSQGASGGFIGFF.